This TCR beta chain was identified during a study of beta chain features in type 1 diabetes. This clone was seen only a few times. Per the germline V gene, CDR1 is LGHNA and CDR2 is YSLEER. The CDR3 loop spans 13 amino acids. V dropped 0 bases and J dropped 10; count of bases not matched to a gene: 3. TCRB transcripts that were expressed got sequenced, as all of the isolated RNA had been reverse transcribed. Method: immunoSEQ multiplex PCR; TCRdb's copy keeps in-frame clones and lacks some. The sample holds some 220,000 clones; roughly 11% are singletons and the top ten take roughly 1.4%. Sequenced input: central memory CD4+ T cells from blood. This rearrangement joins TRBV4-3 to TRBJ2-1; 7 bases are a match to TRBD1. The receptor was isolated from a man between 18 and 29 years old in good health. CDR3 amino acids: CASSQEKDREQFF. The CDR3 DNA follows: TGCGCCAGCAGCCAAGAAAAGGACAGGGAGCAGTTCTTC.